This T cell receptor beta chain derives from a study of beta chain features in type 1 diabetes. In the study overall: Sorted cells from all samples, numbering 95 million to 140 million, were examined. General study results and limits: Shorter TCRB CDR3s, moderately but significantly so, marked every one of the four CD4+ subsets in Type 1 diabetes patients. When cDNA is sequenced, cells with high TCR expression could be over-represented.

This clone was seen only a few times. No antigen is known for it. Reverse transcription of all isolated RNA meant that expressed TCRB transcripts were sequenced. The protocol was immunoSEQ multiplex PCR, while the TCRdb copy is restricted to in-frame clones and leaves out a portion. The table lists roughly 290,000 clones, 7% to 9% of them singletons. The specimen sequenced was central memory CD4+ T cells from blood. This sequence was found in a woman between 18 and 29 years old in good health.

CDR3 loop: CASRERGGGTGELFF. The CDR3 bases are TGTGCCAGCAGGGAGAGAGGGGGGGGGACCGGGGAGCTGTTTTTT. The V and J genes are TRBV25-1 and TRBJ2-2; a weak D match, TRBD2 (7 bases). The CDR3 covers 15 residues. With 6 bases removed from V and 5 bases from J, the gap between germline ends came to 16 bases. Germline V gene lookup returns CDR1 MGHDK and CDR2 SYGVNS.